This T cell receptor (beta chain) originates from a study of T-cell reconstitution after alpha-beta-depleted transplantation in children. Preparing the TCRbeta library involved the use of unique molecular identifiers. TCRdb re-called the PCR reads through MiXCR, storing one row per CDR3 protein. The data hold around 450,000 distinct CDR3 sequences, with 10% observed a single time. The CDR3 runs 15 residues. With 4 bases clipped from V and 7 bases from J, the junction kept 8 bases outside the gene matches. The germline gives CDR1 LGHNA, CDR2 YSLEER. This clonotype was seen many times. The chain uses TRBV4-3 and TRBJ1-5; 9 bases map to TRBD1. Sequencing used PBMCs, obtained before TCRalphabeta/CD19-depleted stem cell transplant. The receptor's source is a child aged 2 to 10 with inherited bone marrow failure, due to receive a stem cell transplant. In DNA form, the CDR3 reads TGCGCCAGCAGCCCAGGGACAGGGTCAGGACAGCCCCAGCATTTT. It codes for CASSPGTGSGQPQHF.